Only a few counts were recorded for the clone carrying this TCR beta chain. The data are from a study of blood T cells in healthy people across ages. A second about 6 to 12 cycle PCR used barcoded and J-beta primers. TCRdb used MiXCR to reprocess the 5' RACE reads, holding one entry per CDR3 protein. The sample carries 1.5 million to 2 million distinct CDR3 sequences, roughly 49% recorded once. This CDR3 is 16 amino acids long. J gave up 7 bases and V 5 bases, and 12 bases lay outside the gene matches. Germline CDR1 is SGHTA and CDR2 is FQGNSA. The sequence came from a woman aged 40 to 49 in good health. The J gene is TRBJ2-3, the V gene TRBV7-2; TRBD1 agrees at 10 bases. Input material: blood. The CDR3 nucleotides read TGTGCCAGCAGCCGAAGGACGACAGGGGGCAGGAATACGCAGTATTTT. Protein sequence: CASSRRTTGGRNTQYF.